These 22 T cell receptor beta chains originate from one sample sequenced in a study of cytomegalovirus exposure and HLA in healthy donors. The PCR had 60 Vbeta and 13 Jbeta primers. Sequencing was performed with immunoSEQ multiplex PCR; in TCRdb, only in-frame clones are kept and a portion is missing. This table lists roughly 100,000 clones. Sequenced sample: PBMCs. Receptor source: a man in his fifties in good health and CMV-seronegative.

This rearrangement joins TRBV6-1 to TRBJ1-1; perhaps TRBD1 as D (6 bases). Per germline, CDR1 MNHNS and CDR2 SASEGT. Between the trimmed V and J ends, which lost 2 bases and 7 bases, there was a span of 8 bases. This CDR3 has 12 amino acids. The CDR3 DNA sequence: TGTGCCAGCAGTGAAACGGACAGTGAAGCTTTCTTT. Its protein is CASSETDSEAFF.

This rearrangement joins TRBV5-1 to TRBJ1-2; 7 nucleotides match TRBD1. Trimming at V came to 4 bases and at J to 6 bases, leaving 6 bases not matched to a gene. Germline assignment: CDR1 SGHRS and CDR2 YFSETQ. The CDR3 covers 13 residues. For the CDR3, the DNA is TGCGCCAGCAGCATGGACAGGTTGGATGGCTACACCTTC. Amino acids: CASSMDRLDGYTF.

The CDR3 region has the DNA TGTGCCAGCAGCACGGGACAGGGGAGGACGGCTTTCTTT. The encoded protein is CASSTGQGRTAFF. The genes are TRBV5-4 and TRBJ1-1, with 10 bases fitting TRBD1. Germline loops: CDR1 SGHNT, CDR2 YYREEE (reference sequence). V lost 4 bases to trimming and J lost 11 bases; unmatched junction nucleotides: 8. The CDR3 covers 13 residues.

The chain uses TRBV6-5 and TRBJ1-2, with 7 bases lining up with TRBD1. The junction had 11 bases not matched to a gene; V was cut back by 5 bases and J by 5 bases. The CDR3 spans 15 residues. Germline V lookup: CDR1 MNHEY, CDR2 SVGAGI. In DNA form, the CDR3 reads TGTGCCAGCAGTAGACAGGGAAGGAAACTTTATGGCTACACCTTC. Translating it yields CASSRQGRKLYGYTF.

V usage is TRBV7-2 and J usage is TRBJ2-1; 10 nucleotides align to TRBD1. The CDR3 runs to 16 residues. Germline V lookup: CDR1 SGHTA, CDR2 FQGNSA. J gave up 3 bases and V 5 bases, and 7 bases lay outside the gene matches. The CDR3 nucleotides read TGTGCCAGCAGCACCCAGACAGGGGGCGTCTACAATGAGCAGTTCTTC. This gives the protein CASSTQTGGVYNEQFF.

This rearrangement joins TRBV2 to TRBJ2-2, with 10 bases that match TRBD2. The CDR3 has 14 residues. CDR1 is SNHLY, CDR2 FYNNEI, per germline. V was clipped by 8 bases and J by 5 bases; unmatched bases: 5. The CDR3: CASVLAGVTGELFF. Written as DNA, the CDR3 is TGTGCCAGCGTCCTAGCGGGGGTTACCGGGGAGCTGTTTTTT.

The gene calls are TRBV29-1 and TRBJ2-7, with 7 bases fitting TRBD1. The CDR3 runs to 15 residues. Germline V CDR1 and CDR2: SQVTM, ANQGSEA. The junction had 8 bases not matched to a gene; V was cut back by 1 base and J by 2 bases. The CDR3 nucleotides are TGCAGCGTTGAAGGAGGGTCGGGACAGCCCTACGAGCAGTACTTC. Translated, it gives CSVEGGSGQPYEQYF.

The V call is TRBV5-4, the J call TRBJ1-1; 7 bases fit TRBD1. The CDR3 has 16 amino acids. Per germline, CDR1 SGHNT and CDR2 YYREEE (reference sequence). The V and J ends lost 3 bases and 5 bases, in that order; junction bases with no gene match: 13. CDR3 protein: CASSSDRWDSYTEAFF. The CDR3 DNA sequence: TGTGCCAGCAGCTCCGATCGTTGGGACAGTTATACTGAAGCTTTCTTT.

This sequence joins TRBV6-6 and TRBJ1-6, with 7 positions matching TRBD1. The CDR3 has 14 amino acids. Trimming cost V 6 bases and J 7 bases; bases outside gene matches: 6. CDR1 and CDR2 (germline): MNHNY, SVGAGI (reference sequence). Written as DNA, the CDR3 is TGTGCCAGCAGCCCCATAGGGGGCAATTCACCCCTCCACTTT. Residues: CASSPIGGNSPLHF.

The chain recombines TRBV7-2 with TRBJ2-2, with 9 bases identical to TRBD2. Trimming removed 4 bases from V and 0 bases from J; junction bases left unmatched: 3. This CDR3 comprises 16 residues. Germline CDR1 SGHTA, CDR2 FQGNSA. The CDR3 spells CASSYLAGSNTGELFF. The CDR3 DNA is TGTGCCAGCAGCTACCTAGCGGGGTCGAACACCGGGGAGCTGTTTTTT.

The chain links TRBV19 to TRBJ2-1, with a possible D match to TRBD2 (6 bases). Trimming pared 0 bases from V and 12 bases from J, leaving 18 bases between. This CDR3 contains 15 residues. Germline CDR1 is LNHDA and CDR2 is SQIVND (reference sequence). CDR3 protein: CASSIEERAGLGQFF. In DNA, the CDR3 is TGTGCCAGTAGTATAGAAGAGCGGGCGGGGCTCGGGCAGTTCTTC.

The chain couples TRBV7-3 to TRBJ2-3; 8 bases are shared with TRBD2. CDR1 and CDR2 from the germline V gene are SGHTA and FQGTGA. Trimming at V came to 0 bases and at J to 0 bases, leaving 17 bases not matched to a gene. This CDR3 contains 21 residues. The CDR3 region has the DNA TGTGCCAGCAGCTTAACGGTACCCCTTGGCGGGAGGTTAACTAGCACAGATACGCAGTATTTT. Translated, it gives CASSLTVPLGGRLTSTDTQYF.

The CDR3 DNA follows: TGTGCCACCAGCCGAGGACTAGCGGAGTCCCAGTACTTC. Protein: CATSRGLAESQYF. V is TRBV15 and J is TRBJ2-5, with 10 bases aligning to TRBD2. CDR3 length equals 13 residues. Germline V CDR1 and CDR2: LNHNV, YYDKDF (reference sequence). The junction had 6 bases not matched to a gene; V was cut back by 5 bases and J by 9 bases.

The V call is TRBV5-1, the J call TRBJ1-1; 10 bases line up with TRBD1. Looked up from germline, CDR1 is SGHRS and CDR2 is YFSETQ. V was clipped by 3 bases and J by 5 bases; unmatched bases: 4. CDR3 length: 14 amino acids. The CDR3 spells CASSSGTGETEAFF. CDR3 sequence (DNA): TGCGCCAGCAGCTCGGGGACAGGGGAAACTGAAGCTTTCTTT.

CDR3 amino acids: CASSVWGEGYTF. The CDR3 DNA reads as TGCGCCAGCAGTGTTTGGGGGGAGGGCTACACCTTC. J is TRBJ1-2 and V is TRBV10-2; a weak D match, TRBD1 (5 bases). Trimming removed 4 bases at V and 8 bases at J, with 11 bases between. The CDR3 is 12 residues long. Germline V gives CDR1 WSHSY, CDR2 SAAADI.

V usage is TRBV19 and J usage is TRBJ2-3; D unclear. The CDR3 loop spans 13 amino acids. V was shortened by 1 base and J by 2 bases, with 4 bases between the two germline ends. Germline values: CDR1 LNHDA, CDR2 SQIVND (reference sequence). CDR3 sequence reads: CASSIAYTDTQYF. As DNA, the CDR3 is TGTGCCAGTAGTATAGCCTACACAGATACGCAGTATTTT.

The CDR3 here is CASSLRGQTTGGVTEAFF. In nucleotides, the CDR3 is TGTGCCAGCAGCTTAAGGGGACAGACCACTGGAGGGGTCACTGAAGCTTTCTTT. The chain carries TRBV7-2 and TRBJ1-1, with 7 bases fitting TRBD1. Germline trimming cut 2 bases from V and 4 bases from J; bases unmatched to any gene: 16. This CDR3 spans 18 amino acids. From germline, CDR1 is SGHTA and CDR2 FQGNSA.

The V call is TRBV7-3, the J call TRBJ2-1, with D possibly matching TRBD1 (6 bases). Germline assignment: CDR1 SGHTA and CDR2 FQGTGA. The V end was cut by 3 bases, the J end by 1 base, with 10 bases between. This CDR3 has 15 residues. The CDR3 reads CASSFGQGSYNEQFF. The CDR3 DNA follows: TGTGCCAGCAGCTTCGGGCAGGGGTCCTACAATGAGCAGTTCTTC.

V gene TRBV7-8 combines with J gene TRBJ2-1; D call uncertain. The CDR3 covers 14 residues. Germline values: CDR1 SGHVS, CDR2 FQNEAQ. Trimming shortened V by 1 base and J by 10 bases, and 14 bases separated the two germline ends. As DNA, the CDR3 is TGTGCCAGCAGCTTAGTGGGCTATTTACAGGAGCAGTTCTTC. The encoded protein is CASSLVGYLQEQFF.

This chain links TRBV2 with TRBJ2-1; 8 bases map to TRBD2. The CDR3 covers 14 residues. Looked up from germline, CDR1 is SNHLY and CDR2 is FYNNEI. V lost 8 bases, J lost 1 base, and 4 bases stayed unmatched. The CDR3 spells CASGGGSSYNEQFF. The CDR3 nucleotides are TGTGCCAGCGGCGGGGGGTCGTCCTACAATGAGCAGTTCTTC. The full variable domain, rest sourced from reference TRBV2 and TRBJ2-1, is EPEVTQTPSHQVTQMGQEVILRCVPISNHLYFYWYRQILGQKVEFLVSFYNNEISEKSEIFDDQFSVERPDGSNFTLKIRSTKLEDSAMYFCASGGGSSYNEQFFGPGTRLTVL.

The CDR3 region has the DNA TGTGCCAGCAGTGTGGGTTCGAGGGGAGGTAGGACAGATACGCAGTATTTT. Its translation: CASSVGSRGGRTDTQYF. The V gene is TRBV6-1, the J gene TRBJ2-3; maybe TRBD2 (6 bases). CDR1 and CDR2 (germline): MNHNS, SASEGT. The CDR3 is 17 amino acids. The ends were cut back, 4 bases at V and 3 bases at J, with 20 bases in the middle.

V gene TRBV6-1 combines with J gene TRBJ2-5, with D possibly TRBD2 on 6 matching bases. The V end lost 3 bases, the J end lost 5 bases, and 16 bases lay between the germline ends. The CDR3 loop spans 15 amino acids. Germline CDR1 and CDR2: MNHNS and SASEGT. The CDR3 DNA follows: TGTGCCAGCAGTGAGGGACCCTTCGGAGGGGAGACCCAGTACTTC. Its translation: CASSEGPFGGETQYF.